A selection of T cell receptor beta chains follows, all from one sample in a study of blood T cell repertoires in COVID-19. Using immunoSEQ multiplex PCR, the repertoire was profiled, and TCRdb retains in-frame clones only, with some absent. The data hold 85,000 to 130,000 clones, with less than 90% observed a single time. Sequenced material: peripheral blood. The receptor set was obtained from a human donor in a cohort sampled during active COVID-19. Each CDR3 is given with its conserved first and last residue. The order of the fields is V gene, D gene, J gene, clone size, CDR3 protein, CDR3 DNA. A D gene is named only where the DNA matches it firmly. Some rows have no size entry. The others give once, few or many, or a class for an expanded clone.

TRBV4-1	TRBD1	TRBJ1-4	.	CASSHQGVGEKLFF	TGCGCCAGCAGCCACCAGGGGGTTGGAGAAAAACTGTTTTTT
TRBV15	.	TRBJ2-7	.	CATSRQTDSYEQYF	TGTGCCACCAGCAGACAGACAGACTCCTACGAGCAGTACTTC
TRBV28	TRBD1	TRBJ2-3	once	CASRSNPQGDFRTDTQYF	TGTGCCAGCAGGTCGAATCCGCAGGGGGATTTTCGCACAGATACGCAGTATTTT
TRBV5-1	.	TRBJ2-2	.	CASSTRAATGELFF	TGCGCCAGCAGCACGAGGGCGGCCACCGGGGAGCTGTTTTTT
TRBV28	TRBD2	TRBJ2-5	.	CASSSYPGLAGVQETQYF	TGTGCCAGCAGTTCCTATCCGGGACTAGCGGGCGTCCAAGAGACCCAGTACTTC
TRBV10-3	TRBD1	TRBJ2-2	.	CAIGTGKTGELFF	TGTGCCATCGGGACAGGGAAGACCGGGGAGCTGTTTTTT
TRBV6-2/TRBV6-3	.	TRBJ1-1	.	CASSRTGTHTEAFF	TGTGCCAGCAGTAGAACAGGCACGCACACTGAAGCTTTCTTT
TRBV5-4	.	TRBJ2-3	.	CASSLNGGVTDTQYF	TGTGCCAGCAGCTTGAACGGCGGAGTCACAGATACGCAGTATTTT
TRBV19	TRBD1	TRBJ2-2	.	CASITGQGHPGELFF	TGTGCCAGTATTACGGGACAGGGTCATCCCGGGGAGCTGTTTTTT
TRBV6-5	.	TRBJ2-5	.	CASTLSGPRETQYF	TGTGCCAGCACGCTATCAGGGCCTAGAGAGACCCAGTACTTC
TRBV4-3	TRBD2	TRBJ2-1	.	CASSPELAGGPNEQFF	TGCGCCAGCAGCCCAGAACTAGCGGGGGGCCCCAATGAGCAGTTCTTC
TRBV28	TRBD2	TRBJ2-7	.	CASSTAGGSSYEQYF	TGTGCCAGCAGTACAGCGGGGGGCAGCTCCTACGAGCAGTACTTC
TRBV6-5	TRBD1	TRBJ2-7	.	CASRGQGIYEQYF	TGTGCCAGCAGGGGACAGGGTATCTACGAGCAGTACTTC
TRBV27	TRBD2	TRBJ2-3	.	CASSADLTSGRQTQYF	TGTGCCAGCAGTGCGGACCTGACTAGCGGGAGACAGACGCAGTATTTT
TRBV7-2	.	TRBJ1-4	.	CASSSMGAEEKLFF	TGTGCCAGCAGCTCGATGGGGGCTGAGGAAAAACTGTTTTTT
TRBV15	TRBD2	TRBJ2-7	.	CATSRMGGEEQYF	TGTGCCACCAGCAGAATGGGGGGGGAAGAGCAGTACTTC
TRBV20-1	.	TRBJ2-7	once	CSARAGYEQYF	TGCAGTGCTAGAGCGGGTTACGAGCAGTACTTC
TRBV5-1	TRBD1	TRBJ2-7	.	CASSLEGTGSKQYF	TGCGCCAGCAGCTTGGAAGGGACAGGTAGCAAGCAGTACTTC
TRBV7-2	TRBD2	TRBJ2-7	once	CASSQRAGGSSYEQYF	TGTGCCAGCAGCCAAAGGGCGGGGGGGAGCTCCTACGAGCAGTACTTC
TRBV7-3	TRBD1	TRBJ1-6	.	CASSSSGQGRAPLHF	TGTGCCAGCAGCTCCTCGGGACAGGGCCGGGCACCCCTCCACTTT
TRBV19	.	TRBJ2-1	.	CASSINPPGDEQFF	TGTGCCAGTAGTATTAACCCCCCCGGGGATGAGCAGTTCTTC
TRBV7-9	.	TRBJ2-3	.	CASSSSWLGKGLSTDTQYF	TGTGCCAGCAGCTCCTCTTGGTTGGGGAAGGGACTGAGCACAGATACGCAGTATTTT
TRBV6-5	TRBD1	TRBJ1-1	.	CASGGTGVTEAFF	TGTGCCAGCGGAGGGACAGGGGTCACTGAAGCTTTCTTT
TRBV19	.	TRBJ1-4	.	CASQTTTNEKLFF	TGTGCCAGCCAGACAACAACTAATGAAAAACTGTTTTTT
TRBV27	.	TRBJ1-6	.	CASSPPGRQGQNSPLHF	TGTGCCAGCAGTCCCCCTGGGCGGCAGGGTCAAAATTCACCCCTCCACTTT
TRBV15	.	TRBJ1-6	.	CATSSEPGNSPLHF	TGTGCCACCAGCAGCGAGCCAGGGAATTCACCCCTCCACTTT
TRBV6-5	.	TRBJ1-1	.	CATQPGQLNTEAFF	TGTGCCACCCAGCCCGGACAGCTAAACACTGAAGCTTTCTTT
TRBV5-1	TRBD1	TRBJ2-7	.	CASSTGQAPYEQYF	TGCGCCAGCAGCACCGGACAGGCCCCCTACGAGCAGTACTTC
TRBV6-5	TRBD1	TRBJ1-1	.	CASKDRGMNTEAFF	TGTGCCAGCAAAGACAGGGGAATGAACACTGAAGCTTTCTTT
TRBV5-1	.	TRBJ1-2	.	CASSSDHVGVGYTF	TGCGCCAGCAGCTCAGATCACGTCGGGGTTGGCTACACCTTC
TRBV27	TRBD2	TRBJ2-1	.	CASSLSGAGAQFF	TGTGCCAGCAGTTTATCCGGAGCGGGAGCACAGTTCTTC
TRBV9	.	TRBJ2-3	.	CASSVGAGNVDTQYF	TGTGCCAGCAGCGTAGGGGCGGGAAACGTAGATACGCAGTATTTT
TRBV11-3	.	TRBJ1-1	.	CASSLGESYTEAFF	TGTGCCAGCAGCTTAGGGGAGTCTTACACTGAAGCTTTCTTT
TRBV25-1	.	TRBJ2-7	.	CASSQADRSYEQYF	TGTGCCAGCAGTCAGGCGGACAGATCCTACGAGCAGTACTTC
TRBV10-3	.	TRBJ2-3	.	CAISDSDRLADTQYF	TGTGCCATCAGTGACTCCGACAGGTTGGCGGATACGCAGTATTTT
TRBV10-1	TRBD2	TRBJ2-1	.	CASSEGASGRDEQFF	TGCGCCAGCAGTGAGGGGGCTAGCGGGAGGGATGAGCAGTTCTTC
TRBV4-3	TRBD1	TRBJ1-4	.	CASSQGYRGENEKLFF	TGCGCCAGCAGCCAAGGGTACAGGGGGGAAAATGAAAAACTGTTTTTT
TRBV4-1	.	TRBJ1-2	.	CASSPLGGGYGYTF	TGCGCCAGCAGCCCGTTGGGGGGTGGCTATGGCTACACCTTC
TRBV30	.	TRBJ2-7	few	CAWGLADYEQYF	TGTGCCTGGGGTCTTGCAGACTACGAGCAGTACTTC
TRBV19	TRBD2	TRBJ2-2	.	CASSSLAGNSGELFF	TGTGCCAGTAGTTCATTAGCGGGGAACTCCGGGGAGCTGTTTTTT
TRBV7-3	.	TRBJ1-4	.	CASGQWRTRQRLFF	TGTGCCAGCGGACAGTGGCGGACGCGGCAGAGACTGTTTTTT
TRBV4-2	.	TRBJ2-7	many	CASSATTSAYEQYF	TGTGCCAGCAGCGCCACTACTTCGGCCTACGAGCAGTACTTC
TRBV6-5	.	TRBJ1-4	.	CASNGPGNGEKLFF	TGTGCCAGCAATGGCCCAGGGAATGGTGAAAAACTGTTTTTT
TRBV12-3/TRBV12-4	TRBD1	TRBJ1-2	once	CASSDVPGQGYTF	TGTGCCAGCAGTGACGTCCCGGGACAGGGCTACACCTTC
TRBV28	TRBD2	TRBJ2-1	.	CASSPAGEYHEQFF	TGTGCCAGCAGTCCAGCGGGGGAATATCATGAGCAGTTCTTC
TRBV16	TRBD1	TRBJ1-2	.	CASSPGTGNYGYTF	TGTGCCAGCAGCCCCGGGACAGGGAACTATGGCTACACCTTC
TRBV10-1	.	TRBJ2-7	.	CASSPSDRTYEQYF	TGCGCCAGCAGTCCATCCGACAGAACTTACGAGCAGTACTTC
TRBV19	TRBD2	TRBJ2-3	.	CASTRGASGIDTQYF	TGTGCCAGTACCCGAGGGGCTAGCGGGATAGATACGCAGTATTTT
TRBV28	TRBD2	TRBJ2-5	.	CASSRRGAGSQETQYF	TGTGCCAGCAGCCGCCGGGGAGCGGGGTCCCAAGAGACCCAGTACTTC
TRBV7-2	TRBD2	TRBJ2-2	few	CASSLGSGGANTGELFF	TGTGCCAGCAGCTTAGGTAGCGGGGGAGCGAACACCGGGGAGCTGTTTTTT
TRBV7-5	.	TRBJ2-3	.	CARNSRRTDTQYF	TGTGCCAGAAACAGCAGGAGGACAGATACGCAGTATTTT
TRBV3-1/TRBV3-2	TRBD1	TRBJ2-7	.	CASSQEDGQGGVF	TGTGCCAGCAGCCAAGAGGACGGACAGGGTGGGGTCTTC
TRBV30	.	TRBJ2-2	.	CAWGAGGYGTGELFF	TGTGCCTGGGGGGCCGGCGGGTATGGCACCGGGGAGCTGTTTTTT
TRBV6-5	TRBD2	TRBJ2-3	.	CASGGLAGGADTQYF	TGTGCCTCGGGAGGACTAGCGGGAGGTGCAGATACGCAGTATTTT